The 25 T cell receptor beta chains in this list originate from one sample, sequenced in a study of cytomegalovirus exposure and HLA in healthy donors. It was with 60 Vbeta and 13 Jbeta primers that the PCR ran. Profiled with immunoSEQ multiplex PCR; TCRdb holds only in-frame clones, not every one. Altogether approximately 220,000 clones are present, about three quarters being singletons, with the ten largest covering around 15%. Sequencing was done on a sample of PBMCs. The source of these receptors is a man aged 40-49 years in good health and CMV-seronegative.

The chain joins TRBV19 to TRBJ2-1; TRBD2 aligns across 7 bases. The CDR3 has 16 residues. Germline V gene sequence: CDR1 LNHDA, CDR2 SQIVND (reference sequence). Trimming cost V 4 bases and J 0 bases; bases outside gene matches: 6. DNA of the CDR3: TGTGCCAGTAGTACGACGGGGGGTAGCTCCTACAATGAGCAGTTCTTC. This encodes CASSTTGGSSYNEQFF.

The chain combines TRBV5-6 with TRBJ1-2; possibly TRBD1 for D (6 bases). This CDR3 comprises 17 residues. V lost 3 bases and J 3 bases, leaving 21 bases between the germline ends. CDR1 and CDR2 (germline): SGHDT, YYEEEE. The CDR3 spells CASSSIIPQGLDYGYTF. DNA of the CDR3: TGTGCCAGCAGCTCAATCATTCCACAGGGTTTAGACTATGGCTACACCTTC.

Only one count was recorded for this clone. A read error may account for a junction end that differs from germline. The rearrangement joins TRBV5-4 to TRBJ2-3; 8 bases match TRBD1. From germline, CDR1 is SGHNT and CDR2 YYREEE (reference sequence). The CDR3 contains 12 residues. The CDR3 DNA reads TGTGCCAGCAGGAATGGGACAGGAGGGTCTCTTTTT. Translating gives CASRNGTGGSLF. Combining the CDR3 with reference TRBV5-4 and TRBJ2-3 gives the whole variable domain ETGVTQSPTHLIKTRGQQVTLRCSSQSGHNTVSWYQQALGQGPQFIFQYYREEENGRGNFPPRFSGLQFPNYSSELNVNALELDDSALYLCASRNGTGGSLFGPGTRLTVL.

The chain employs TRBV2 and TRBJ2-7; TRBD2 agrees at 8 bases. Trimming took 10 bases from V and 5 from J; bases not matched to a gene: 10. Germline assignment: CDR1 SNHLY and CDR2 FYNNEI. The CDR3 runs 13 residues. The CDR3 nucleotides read TGTGCCACCCCAAGCGGGAGCCCCAACGAGCAGTACTTC. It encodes CATPSGSPNEQYF.

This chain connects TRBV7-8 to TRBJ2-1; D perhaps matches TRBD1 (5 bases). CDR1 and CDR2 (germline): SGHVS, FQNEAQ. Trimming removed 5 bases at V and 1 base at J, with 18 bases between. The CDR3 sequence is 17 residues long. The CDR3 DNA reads TGTGCCAGCAGCCCCCGGGTAGGGGCCCTATCCTACAATGAGCAGTTCTTC. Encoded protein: CASSPRVGALSYNEQFF.

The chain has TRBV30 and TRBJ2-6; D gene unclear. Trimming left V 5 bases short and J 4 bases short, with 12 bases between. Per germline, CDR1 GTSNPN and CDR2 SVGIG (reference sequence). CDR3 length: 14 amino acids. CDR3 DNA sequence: TGTGCCTGGGCCGGGTTCCCGGGGGCCAACGTCCTGACTTTC. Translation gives CAWAGFPGANVLTF.

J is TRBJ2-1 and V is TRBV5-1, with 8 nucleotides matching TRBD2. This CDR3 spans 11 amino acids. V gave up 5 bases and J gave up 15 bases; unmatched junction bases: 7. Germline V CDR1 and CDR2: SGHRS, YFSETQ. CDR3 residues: CASSVGLEVFF. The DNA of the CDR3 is TGCGCCAGCAGTGTGGGACTAGAAGTGTTCTTC.

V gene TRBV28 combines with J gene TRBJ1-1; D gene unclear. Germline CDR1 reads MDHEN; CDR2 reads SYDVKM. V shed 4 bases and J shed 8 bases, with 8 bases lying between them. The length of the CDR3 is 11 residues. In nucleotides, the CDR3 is TGTGCCAGCAGTTCCACCAGGGAAGCTTTCTTT. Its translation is CASSSTREAFF.

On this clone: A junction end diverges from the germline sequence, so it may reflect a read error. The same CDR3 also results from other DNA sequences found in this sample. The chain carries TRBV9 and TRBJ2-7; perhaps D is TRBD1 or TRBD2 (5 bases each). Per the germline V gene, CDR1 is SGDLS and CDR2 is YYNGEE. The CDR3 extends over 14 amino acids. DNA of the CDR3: TGTGCCAGTAGCGCTACGATAGGGGCTGGCGAGCAGTACTTC. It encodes CASSATIGAGEQYF.

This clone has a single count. The CDR3 loop is CASSTAANGANVLTF. The CDR3 nucleotides are TGTGCCAGCAGTACGGCGGCTAATGGGGCCAACGTCCTGACTTTC. This sequence joins TRBV5-4 and TRBJ2-6, with no clear D. V lost 5 bases, J lost 3 bases, and 12 bases lay in between. Germline V gives CDR1 SGHNT, CDR2 YYREEE (reference sequence). This CDR3 region has 15 residues.

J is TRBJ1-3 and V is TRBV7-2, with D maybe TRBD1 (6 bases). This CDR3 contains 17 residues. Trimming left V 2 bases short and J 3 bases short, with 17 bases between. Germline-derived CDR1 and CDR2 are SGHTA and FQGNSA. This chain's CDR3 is CASSLSLVQGSGNTIYF. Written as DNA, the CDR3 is TGTGCCAGCAGCTTAAGTCTGGTGCAGGGGAGTGGAAACACCATATATTTT.

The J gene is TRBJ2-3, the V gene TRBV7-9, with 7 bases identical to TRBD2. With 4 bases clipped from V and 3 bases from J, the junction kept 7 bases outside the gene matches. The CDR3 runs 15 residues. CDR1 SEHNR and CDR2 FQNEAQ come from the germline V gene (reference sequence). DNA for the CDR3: TGTGCCAGCAGCTGGAGGGCGGGAGCAACAGATACGCAGTATTTT. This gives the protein CASSWRAGATDTQYF.

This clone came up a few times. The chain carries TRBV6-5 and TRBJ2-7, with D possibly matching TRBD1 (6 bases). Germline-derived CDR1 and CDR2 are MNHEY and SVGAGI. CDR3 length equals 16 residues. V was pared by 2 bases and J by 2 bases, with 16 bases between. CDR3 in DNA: TGTGCCAGCAGTTACGCGAGTTTAACAGGGACCTACGAGCAGTACTTC. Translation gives CASSYASLTGTYEQYF.

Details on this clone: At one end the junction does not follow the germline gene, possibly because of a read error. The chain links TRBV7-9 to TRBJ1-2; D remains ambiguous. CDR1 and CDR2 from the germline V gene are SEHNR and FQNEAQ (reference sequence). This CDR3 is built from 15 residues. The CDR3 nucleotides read TGTTCCAGCAGCGCCCGGGAACCTGCTAACTATGGCTACACCTTC. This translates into CSSSAREPANYGYTF.

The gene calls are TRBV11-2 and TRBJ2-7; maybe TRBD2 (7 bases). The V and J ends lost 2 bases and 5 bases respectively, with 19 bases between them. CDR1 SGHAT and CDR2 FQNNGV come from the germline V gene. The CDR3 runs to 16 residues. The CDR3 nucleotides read TGTGCCAGCAGCTTACAGGGGACTACCTTTGGGGACGAGCAGTACTTC. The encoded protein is CASSLQGTTFGDEQYF.

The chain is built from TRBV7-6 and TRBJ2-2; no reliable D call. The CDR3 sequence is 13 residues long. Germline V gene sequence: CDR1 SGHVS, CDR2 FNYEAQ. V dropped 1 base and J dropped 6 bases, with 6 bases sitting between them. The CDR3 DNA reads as TGTGCCAGCAGCTTAGTAGAGGCCGGGGAGCTGTTTTTT. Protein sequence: CASSLVEAGELFF.

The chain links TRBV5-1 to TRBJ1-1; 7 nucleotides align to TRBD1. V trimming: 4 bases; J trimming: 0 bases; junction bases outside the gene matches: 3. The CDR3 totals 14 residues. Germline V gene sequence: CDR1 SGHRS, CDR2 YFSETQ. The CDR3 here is CASSTDRVNTEAFF. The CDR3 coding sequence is TGCGCCAGCAGCACAGACAGGGTGAACACTGAAGCTTTCTTT.

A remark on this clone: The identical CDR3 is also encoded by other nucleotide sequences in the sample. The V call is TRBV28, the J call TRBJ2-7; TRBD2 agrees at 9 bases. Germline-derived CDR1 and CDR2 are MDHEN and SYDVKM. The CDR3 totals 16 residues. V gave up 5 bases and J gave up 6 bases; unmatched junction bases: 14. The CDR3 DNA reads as TGTGCCAGCAGTCCCCAATGGAAAGCGGGAGGTCGCGAGCAGTACTTC. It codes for CASSPQWKAGGREQYF.

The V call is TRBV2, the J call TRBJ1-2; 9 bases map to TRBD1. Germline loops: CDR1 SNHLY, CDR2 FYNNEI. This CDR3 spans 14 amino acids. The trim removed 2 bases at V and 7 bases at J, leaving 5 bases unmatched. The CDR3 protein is CASSETGGWSGYTF. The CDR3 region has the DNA TGTGCCAGCAGTGAAACAGGGGGCTGGTCTGGCTACACCTTC.

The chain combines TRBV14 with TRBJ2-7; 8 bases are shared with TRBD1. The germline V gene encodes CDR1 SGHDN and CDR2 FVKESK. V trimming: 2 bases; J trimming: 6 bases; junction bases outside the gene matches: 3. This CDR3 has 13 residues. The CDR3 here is CASSQPDRGEQYF. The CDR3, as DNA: TGTGCCAGCAGCCAACCCGACAGGGGCGAGCAGTACTTC.

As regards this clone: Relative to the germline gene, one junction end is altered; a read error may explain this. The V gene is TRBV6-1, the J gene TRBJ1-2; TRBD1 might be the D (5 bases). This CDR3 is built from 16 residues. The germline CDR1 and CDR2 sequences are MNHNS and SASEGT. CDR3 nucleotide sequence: TGTGCCAGCATTGAACCAGGACATTTGGGATTGGGTGGCTACACCTTC. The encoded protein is CASIEPGHLGLGGYTF.

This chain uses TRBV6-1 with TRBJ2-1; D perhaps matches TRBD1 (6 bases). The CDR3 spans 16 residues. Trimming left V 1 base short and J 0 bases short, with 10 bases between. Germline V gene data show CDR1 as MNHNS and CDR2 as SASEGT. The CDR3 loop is CASSEEGTHSYNEQFF. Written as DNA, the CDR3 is TGTGCCAGCAGTGAAGAAGGGACACACTCCTACAATGAGCAGTTCTTC.

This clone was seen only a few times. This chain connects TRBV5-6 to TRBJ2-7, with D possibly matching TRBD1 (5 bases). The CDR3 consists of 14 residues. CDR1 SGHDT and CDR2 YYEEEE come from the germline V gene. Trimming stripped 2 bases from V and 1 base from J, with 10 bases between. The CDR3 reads CASSLQAGSYEQYF. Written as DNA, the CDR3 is TGTGCCAGCAGCTTACAGGCAGGATCCTACGAGCAGTACTTC.

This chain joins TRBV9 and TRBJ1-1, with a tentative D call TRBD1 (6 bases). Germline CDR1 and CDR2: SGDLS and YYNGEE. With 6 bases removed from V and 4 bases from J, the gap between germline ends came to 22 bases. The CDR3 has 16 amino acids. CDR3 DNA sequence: TGTGCCAGCACCCTGGGGACACATATTGATTCCACTGAAGCTTTCTTT. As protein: CASTLGTHIDSTEAFF.

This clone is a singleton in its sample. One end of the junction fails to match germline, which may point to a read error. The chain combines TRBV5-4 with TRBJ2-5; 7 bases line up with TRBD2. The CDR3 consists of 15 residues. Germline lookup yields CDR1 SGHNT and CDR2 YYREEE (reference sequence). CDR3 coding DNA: TGTGCCAGCAGCTCGGACGGGAGCGCGGGAGAGACTCAGTACTTC. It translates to CASSSDGSAGETQYF.